The rows below give T cell receptor beta chains drawn from one sample of a study of blood T cell repertoires in COVID-19. Measured with immunoSEQ multiplex PCR; TCRdb has only the in-frame clones, and not every one. This sample has about 360,000 clones, with about 87% found just once. Sequenced input: peripheral blood. These receptors came from a human donor in a cohort sampled during active COVID-19. The CDR3 runs from the conserved cysteine through the conserved F or W. A D gene is named only where the DNA matches it firmly. Where a row states a size, it is once, few, many or the class of an expanded clone; other rows omit it.

clone_size: -; v_call: TRBV2; cdr3_length: 15; d_call: TRBD1; j_call: TRBJ1-2; cdr3_aa: CASSVRTGASYGYTF; cdr3_nt: TGTGCCAGCAGTGTTAGGACAGGAGCCTCCTATGGCTACACCTTC
clone_size: -; v_call: TRBV18; cdr3_length: 14; d_call: -; j_call: TRBJ1-6; cdr3_aa: CASSLREHNSPLHF; cdr3_nt: TGTGCCAGCTCACTCCGGGAACATAATTCACCCCTCCACTTT
clone_size: -; v_call: TRBV7-2; cdr3_length: 15; d_call: TRBD2; j_call: TRBJ2-2; cdr3_aa: CASSQTAGGTGELFF; cdr3_nt: TGTGCCAGCAGCCAAACGGCGGGGGGGACCGGGGAGCTGTTTTTT
clone_size: -; v_call: TRBV15; cdr3_length: 17; d_call: TRBD1; j_call: TRBJ1-6; cdr3_aa: CATSRGGQGSYNSPLHF; cdr3_nt: TGTGCCACCAGCAGAGGTGGACAGGGCTCCTATAATTCACCCCTCCACTTT
clone_size: -; v_call: TRBV25-1; cdr3_length: 13; d_call: -; j_call: TRBJ1-5; cdr3_aa: CASSRDSNQPQHF; cdr3_nt: TGTGCCAGCAGCCGAGATAGCAATCAGCCCCAGCATTTT
clone_size: -; v_call: TRBV7-2; cdr3_length: 16; d_call: -; j_call: TRBJ1-1; cdr3_aa: CASSLAPKIGSTEAFF; cdr3_nt: TGTGCCAGCAGCTTAGCACCCAAAATAGGGAGCACTGAAGCTTTCTTT
clone_size: -; v_call: TRBV18; cdr3_length: 15; d_call: -; j_call: TRBJ1-1; cdr3_aa: CASSPQGGGTTEAFF; cdr3_nt: TGTGCCAGCTCACCACAAGGGGGTGGGACCACTGAAGCTTTCTTT
clone_size: -; v_call: TRBV27; cdr3_length: 15; d_call: -; j_call: TRBJ2-7; cdr3_aa: CASRTQGGNFYEQYF; cdr3_nt: TGTGCCAGCAGGACCCAGGGCGGCAACTTCTACGAGCAGTACTTC
clone_size: once; v_call: TRBV20-1; cdr3_length: 11; d_call: TRBD1; j_call: TRBJ1-2; cdr3_aa: CSARGTESYTF; cdr3_nt: TGCAGTGCTAGGGGGACAGAATCCTACACCTTC
clone_size: -; v_call: TRBV19; cdr3_length: 16; d_call: TRBD2; j_call: TRBJ2-2; cdr3_aa: CASSIGSGENTGELFF; cdr3_nt: TGTGCCAGTAGTATTGGGAGCGGGGAGAACACCGGGGAGCTGTTTTTT
clone_size: -; v_call: TRBV2; cdr3_length: 15; d_call: TRBD2; j_call: TRBJ2-1; cdr3_aa: CASSPASGSFNEQFF; cdr3_nt: TGTGCCAGCAGTCCTGCTAGCGGGAGCTTCAATGAGCAGTTCTTC
clone_size: few; v_call: TRBV10-3; cdr3_length: 12; d_call: -; j_call: TRBJ1-1; cdr3_aa: CASKGEAWESFF; cdr3_nt: TGTGCCAGTAAGGGGGAAGCGTGGGAAAGTTTCTTT
clone_size: -; v_call: TRBV9; cdr3_length: 14; d_call: TRBD1; j_call: TRBJ2-1; cdr3_aa: CASSDGTGGHEQFF; cdr3_nt: TGTGCCAGCAGCGACGGGACAGGGGGCCATGAGCAGTTCTTC
clone_size: -; v_call: TRBV5-1; cdr3_length: 13; d_call: -; j_call: TRBJ2-2; cdr3_aa: CASSFQTDGELFF; cdr3_nt: TGCGCCAGCAGCTTTCAGACTGACGGGGAGCTGTTTTTT
clone_size: -; v_call: TRBV2; cdr3_length: 18; d_call: -; j_call: TRBJ2-1; cdr3_aa: CASSMRAPLSSSYNEQFF; cdr3_nt: TGTGCCAGCAGCATGAGGGCGCCCTTAAGTAGCTCCTACAATGAGCAGTTCTTC
clone_size: -; v_call: TRBV4-2; cdr3_length: 15; d_call: -; j_call: TRBJ2-4; cdr3_aa: CASSHGLLAKNIQYF; cdr3_nt: TGTGCCAGCAGCCACGGACTGTTAGCCAAAAACATTCAGTACTTC
clone_size: -; v_call: TRBV5-1; cdr3_length: 14; d_call: -; j_call: TRBJ2-7; cdr3_aa: CASSLPTGSGEQYF; cdr3_nt: TGCGCCAGCAGCCTCCCGACAGGCTCGGGGGAGCAGTACTTC
clone_size: once; v_call: TRBV29-1; cdr3_length: 14; d_call: TRBD2; j_call: TRBJ2-5; cdr3_aa: CSVGGLAGGETQYF; cdr3_nt: TGCAGCGTAGGGGGACTAGCGGGGGGCGAGACCCAGTACTTC
clone_size: -; v_call: TRBV18; cdr3_length: 15; d_call: -; j_call: TRBJ2-5; cdr3_aa: CASSPRADAGETQYF; cdr3_nt: TGTGCCAGCTCACCGAGGGCCGACGCGGGGGAGACCCAGTACTTC
clone_size: -; v_call: TRBV6-6; cdr3_length: 13; d_call: -; j_call: TRBJ1-1; cdr3_aa: CASSYAQGGEAFF; cdr3_nt: TGTGCCAGCAGTTACGCGCAGGGTGGTGAAGCTTTCTTT
clone_size: -; v_call: TRBV2; cdr3_length: 14; d_call: -; j_call: TRBJ1-1; cdr3_aa: CASSIGVRDTEAFF; cdr3_nt: TGTGCCAGCAGTATAGGGGTTCGGGACACTGAAGCTTTCTTT
clone_size: once; v_call: TRBV3-1/TRBV3-2; cdr3_length: 17; d_call: TRBD1; j_call: TRBJ1-2; cdr3_aa: CASSQDSETGINYGYTF; cdr3_nt: TGTGCCAGCAGCCAAGATAGTGAGACAGGGATTAACTATGGCTACACCTTC
clone_size: -; v_call: TRBV7-6; cdr3_length: 15; d_call: TRBD2; j_call: TRBJ2-1; cdr3_aa: CASSNSGSGDNEQFF; cdr3_nt: TGTGCCAGCAGCAATAGCGGGAGCGGGGACAATGAGCAGTTCTTC
clone_size: -; v_call: TRBV5-5; cdr3_length: 16; d_call: -; j_call: TRBJ1-6; cdr3_aa: CASSSTDSSYNSPLHF; cdr3_nt: TGTGCCAGCAGCTCGACTGATAGCTCCTATAATTCACCCCTCCACTTT
clone_size: -; v_call: TRBV4-2; cdr3_length: 18; d_call: TRBD1; j_call: TRBJ2-5; cdr3_aa: CASSQEDRTGLYQETQYF; cdr3_nt: TGTGCCAGCAGCCAAGAGGATAGGACAGGTTTGTACCAAGAGACCCAGTACTTC
clone_size: -; v_call: TRBV5-1; cdr3_length: 14; d_call: -; j_call: TRBJ1-6; cdr3_aa: CASSLDGIISPLHF; cdr3_nt: TGCGCCAGCAGCTTGGACGGTATAATTTCACCCCTCCACTTT
clone_size: -; v_call: TRBV5-6; cdr3_length: 16; d_call: TRBD1; j_call: TRBJ2-7; cdr3_aa: CASSLKGQLSTYEQYF; cdr3_nt: TGTGCCAGCAGCTTAAAGGGACAGCTCAGTACCTACGAGCAGTACTTC
clone_size: -; v_call: TRBV7-2; cdr3_length: 15; d_call: TRBD2; j_call: TRBJ2-1; cdr3_aa: CASSLSGGNYNEQFF; cdr3_nt: TGTGCCAGCAGCTTAAGCGGGGGCAACTACAATGAGCAGTTCTTC
clone_size: -; v_call: TRBV30; cdr3_length: 13; d_call: -; j_call: TRBJ1-4; cdr3_aa: CAWSVTTNEKLFF; cdr3_nt: TGTGCCTGGAGTGTTACTACTAATGAAAAACTGTTTTTT
clone_size: once; v_call: TRBV6-5; cdr3_length: 13; d_call: TRBD1; j_call: TRBJ2-7; cdr3_aa: CASNKDRDYEQYF; cdr3_nt: TGTGCCAGCAATAAAGACAGGGACTACGAGCAGTACTTC
clone_size: -; v_call: TRBV29-1; cdr3_length: 16; d_call: TRBD1; j_call: TRBJ2-3; cdr3_aa: CSHTGPGQGATDTQYF; cdr3_nt: TGCAGCCACACGGGACCGGGACAGGGGGCAACAGATACGCAGTATTTT
clone_size: few; v_call: TRBV12-3/TRBV12-4; cdr3_length: 12; d_call: -; j_call: TRBJ2-2; cdr3_aa: CASSWGGVKLFF; cdr3_nt: TGTGCCAGCAGCTGGGGAGGCGTAAAGCTGTTTTTT
clone_size: once; v_call: TRBV5-6; cdr3_length: 16; d_call: TRBD2; j_call: TRBJ2-4; cdr3_aa: CASSVAGEGTKNIQYF; cdr3_nt: TGTGCCAGCAGCGTAGCGGGAGAGGGCACCAAAAACATTCAGTACTTC
clone_size: many; v_call: TRBV4-2; cdr3_length: 16; d_call: -; j_call: TRBJ2-6; cdr3_aa: CASSQESSSGANVLTF; cdr3_nt: TGTGCCAGCAGCCAAGAGTCTAGCTCTGGGGCCAACGTCCTGACTTTC
clone_size: once; v_call: TRBV7-9; cdr3_length: 15; d_call: TRBD2; j_call: TRBJ2-1; cdr3_aa: CASSLSQAGGGEQFF; cdr3_nt: TGTGCCAGCAGCCTAAGTCAAGCGGGAGGGGGTGAGCAGTTCTTC
clone_size: -; v_call: TRBV19; cdr3_length: 14; d_call: -; j_call: TRBJ1-1; cdr3_aa: CASSIAVSNTEAFF; cdr3_nt: TGTGCCAGTAGTATAGCGGTTTCAAACACTGAAGCTTTCTTT
clone_size: -; v_call: TRBV5-6; cdr3_length: 14; d_call: -; j_call: TRBJ2-5; cdr3_aa: CASSLRGAGETQYF; cdr3_nt: TGTGCCAGCAGCTTGCGAGGGGCGGGGGAGACCCAGTACTTC
clone_size: -; v_call: TRBV7-7; cdr3_length: 15; d_call: TRBD1; j_call: TRBJ2-2; cdr3_aa: CASSLTGTDTGELFF; cdr3_nt: TGTGCTAGCAGCCTCACTGGGACAGACACCGGGGAGCTGTTTTTT
clone_size: -; v_call: TRBV4-2; cdr3_length: 14; d_call: -; j_call: TRBJ1-1; cdr3_aa: CASSQDGANTEAFF; cdr3_nt: TGTGCCAGCAGCCAAGATGGGGCGAACACTGAAGCTTTCTTT
clone_size: -; v_call: TRBV20-1; cdr3_length: 11; d_call: -; j_call: TRBJ2-2; cdr3_aa: CSATMGHELFF; cdr3_nt: TGCAGTGCTACCATGGGGCATGAGCTGTTTTTT
clone_size: -; v_call: TRBV5-1; cdr3_length: 14; d_call: -; j_call: TRBJ1-2; cdr3_aa: CASSLTGSNYGYTF; cdr3_nt: TGCGCCAGCAGCCTTACCGGGTCTAACTATGGCTACACCTTC
clone_size: once; v_call: TRBV7-3; cdr3_length: 16; d_call: TRBD2; j_call: TRBJ2-1; cdr3_aa: CASSLTFRGSYNEQFF; cdr3_nt: TGTGCCAGCAGCTTAACCTTTCGCGGGAGTTACAATGAGCAGTTCTTC
clone_size: -; v_call: TRBV28; cdr3_length: 15; d_call: TRBD1; j_call: TRBJ1-4; cdr3_aa: CASSLAGTGDEKLFF; cdr3_nt: TGTGCCAGCAGTTTGGCCGGGACAGGGGATGAAAAACTGTTTTTT
clone_size: -; v_call: TRBV19; cdr3_length: 15; d_call: TRBD1; j_call: TRBJ1-3; cdr3_aa: CASSSQGEPGNTIYF; cdr3_nt: TGTGCCAGTAGTTCACAGGGGGAACCTGGAAACACCATATATTTT
clone_size: -; v_call: TRBV5-1; cdr3_length: 15; d_call: -; j_call: TRBJ2-1; cdr3_aa: CASSLETPTDNEQFF; cdr3_nt: TGCGCCAGCAGCTTGGAGACCCCGACAGACAATGAGCAGTTCTTC
clone_size: -; v_call: TRBV5-4; cdr3_length: 15; d_call: TRBD2; j_call: TRBJ2-1; cdr3_aa: CASSPGTSGDNEQFF; cdr3_nt: TGTGCCAGCAGCCCGGGGACTAGCGGTGACAATGAGCAGTTCTTC
clone_size: -; v_call: TRBV7-2; cdr3_length: 15; d_call: -; j_call: TRBJ2-3; cdr3_aa: CASSQGTTQSNTQYF; cdr3_nt: TGTGCCAGCAGCCAGGGGACTACCCAGTCCAATACGCAGTATTTT
clone_size: -; v_call: TRBV6-1; cdr3_length: 16; d_call: -; j_call: TRBJ2-2; cdr3_aa: CASSEPSGRAFGELFF; cdr3_nt: TGTGCCAGCAGTGAACCCTCAGGCAGGGCTTTCGGGGAGCTGTTTTTT
clone_size: -; v_call: TRBV28; cdr3_length: 14; d_call: -; j_call: TRBJ2-5; cdr3_aa: CASARVVLEETQYF; cdr3_nt: TGTGCCTCCGCACGCGTGGTCCTGGAAGAGACCCAGTACTTC
clone_size: -; v_call: TRBV5-1; cdr3_length: 14; d_call: -; j_call: TRBJ2-3; cdr3_aa: CASSLVQATDTQYF; cdr3_nt: TGCGCCAGCAGCTTGGTCCAGGCGACAGATACGCAGTATTTT
clone_size: -; v_call: TRBV7-8; cdr3_length: 15; d_call: TRBD1; j_call: TRBJ1-1; cdr3_aa: CASSPRDRGNSEAFF; cdr3_nt: TGTGCCAGCAGCCCTCGGGACAGGGGGAACTCTGAAGCTTTCTTT